A selection of T cell receptor beta chains follows, all from one sample in a study of spatial heterogeneity in lung cancer. TCRdb independently ran MiXCR on the 5' RACE reads; one entry per CDR3 protein. The repertoire includes 2,500 or so distinct CDR3 sequences, less than 2% of them detected once, and around 18% sits in the top ten. The sample here was normal lung tissue next to the tumor, taken at surgery. The receptors originated from a male donor with early-stage non-small cell lung cancer. Each CDR3 is given with its conserved first and last residue. A D gene is named only where the DNA matches it firmly. Size tells how often a clone was seen (once, few, many) or the class of an expanded clone, and some rows leave it out.

clone_size	v_call	d_call	j_call	cdr3_aa	cdr3_nt
many	TRBV25-1	.	TRBJ2-3	CASSDGVTDTQYF	TGTGCCAGCAGTGATGGGGTCACAGATACGCAGTATTTT
medium-sized	TRBV19	.	TRBJ1-5	CASSIYSGMLDQPQHF	TGTGCCAGTAGTATATACAGTGGGATGTTAGATCAGCCCCAGCATTTT
medium-sized	TRBV6-2/TRBV6-3	TRBD1	TRBJ1-5	CASSSATGGNQPQHF	TGTGCCAGCAGTTCGGCGACAGGGGGCAATCAGCCCCAGCATTTT
many	TRBV9	TRBD2	TRBJ2-3	CASSVTPPSGGADTQYF	TGTGCCAGCAGCGTAACCCCCCCTAGCGGGGGGGCAGATACGCAGTATTTT
medium-sized	TRBV28	.	TRBJ2-5	CASSLQPGWGLETQYF	TGTGCCAGCAGTTTACAGCCGGGATGGGGTTTGGAGACCCAGTACTTC
many	TRBV27	.	TRBJ1-2	CASSLTGQGYYGDTF	TGTGCCAGCAGTTTAACCGGGCAAGGGTACTATGGCGACACCTTC
medium-sized	TRBV11-3	.	TRBJ2-1	CASGQGGPSYNEQFF	TGTGCCAGCGGCCAGGGGGGTCCCTCCTACAATGAGCAGTTCTTC
medium-sized	TRBV27	TRBD2	TRBJ2-3	CASSLTPSRGGLTDTQYF	TGTGCCAGCAGTTTGACCCCCTCCCGCGGGGGACTCACAGATACGCAGTATTTT
medium-sized	TRBV15	TRBD1	TRBJ1-5	CATRRTGGNQPQHF	TGTGCCACCAGAAGGACAGGGGGTAATCAGCCCCAGCATTTT
large	TRBV5-1	TRBD2	TRBJ2-1	CASSLVPGLASYNEQFF	TGCGCCAGCAGCTTGGTGCCCGGACTAGCGTCCTACAATGAGCAGTTCTTC
medium-sized	TRBV28	TRBD1	TRBJ2-7	CASSPRGNYEQYF	TGTGCCAGCAGTCCCAGGGGGAACTACGAGCAGTACTTC
many	TRBV20-1	.	TRBJ2-3	CSGRDPCADTQYF	TGCAGTGGAAGGGATCCTTGTGCGGATACGCAGTATTTT
medium-sized	TRBV20-1	.	TRBJ2-1	CSAGNEQFF	TGCAGTGCCGGCAATGAGCAGTTCTTC
medium-sized	TRBV3-1	.	TRBJ1-6	CASSPSVRGSNSPLHF	TGTGCCAGCAGCCCATCTGTTAGGGGGAGTAATTCACCCCTCCACTTT
medium-sized	TRBV20-1	.	TRBJ2-7	CSARDRGVRAYEQYF	TGCAGTGCTAGAGATAGAGGGGTCCGCGCCTACGAGCAGTACTTC
many	TRBV24-1	.	TRBJ2-6	CATRDSVGFGANVLTF	TGTGCCACCAGGGACTCCGTGGGGTTCGGGGCCAACGTCCTGACTTTC
many	TRBV9	TRBD2	TRBJ2-5	CASSVGGRARETQYF	TGTGCCAGCAGCGTAGGCGGGAGGGCCCGGGAGACCCAGTACTTC
medium-sized	TRBV27	.	TRBJ2-1	CASSFGYNEQFF	TGTGCCAGCAGCTTCGGCTACAATGAGCAGTTCTTC
few	TRBV29-1	.	TRBJ2-7	CSAKTAASSYEQYF	TGCAGCGCGAAGACAGCAGCCTCCTCCTACGAGCAGTACTTC
medium-sized	TRBV6-6	TRBD1	TRBJ2-7	CASTRDRVSYEQYF	TGTGCCAGCACCAGGGACAGGGTGTCCTACGAGCAGTACTTC
medium-sized	TRBV6-2/TRBV6-3	TRBD1	TRBJ1-2	CAANRGRPVF	TGTGCCGCAAACAGGGGTCGTCCTGTCTTC
many	TRBV9	.	TRBJ1-1	CASSVEGPGAEAFF	TGTGCCAGCAGCGTAGAGGGCCCAGGCGCTGAAGCTTTCTTT
medium-sized	TRBV11-1	.	TRBJ2-2	CASSLGQARTGELFF	TGTGCCAGCAGCTTAGGACAGGCTCGCACCGGGGAGCTGTTTTTT
medium-sized	TRBV20-1	.	TRBJ2-1	CSAPTSVNEQFF	TGCAGTGCCCCGACAAGCGTGAATGAGCAGTTCTTC
large	TRBV23-1	TRBD1	TRBJ1-1	CASSPSGTENTEAFF	TGCGCCAGCAGTCCCTCCGGGACAGAGAACACTGAAGCTTTCTTT
few	TRBV20-1	TRBD1	TRBJ2-7	CSALTGLNEQYF	TGCAGTGCGCTGACAGGGTTAAACGAGCAGTACTTC
medium-sized	TRBV6-1	.	TRBJ2-3	CASSEGSGGQDTQYF	TGTGCCAGCAGTGAAGGGAGTGGGGGGCAGGATACGCAGTATTTT
.	TRBV11-1	TRBD1	TRBJ2-7	CASSTDRSSSYEQYF	TGTGCCAGCAGCACGGACAGGTCGAGCTCCTACGAGCAGTACTTC
many	TRBV6-5	TRBD2	TRBJ2-3	CASSYSGPQRGGDTDTQYF	TGTGCCAGCAGTTACTCAGGACCCCAGCGGGGGGGCGACACAGATACGCAGTATTTT
many	TRBV30	.	TRBJ2-2	CAWTKKNTGELFF	TGTGCCTGGACGAAGAAGAACACCGGGGAGCTGTTTTTT
medium-sized	TRBV2	.	TRBJ2-7	CAINRETYEQYF	TGTGCCATCAACAGGGAGACCTACGAGCAGTACTTC
many	TRBV7-2	TRBD2	TRBJ2-7	CASSTGLGKSYEQYF	TGTGCCAGCAGCACAGGACTAGGCAAATCCTACGAGCAGTACTTC
many	TRBV6-5	.	TRBJ2-1	CASSYSTGELLNEQFF	TGTGCCAGCAGTTACTCGACAGGTGAACTCCTCAATGAGCAGTTCTTC
medium-sized	TRBV7-2	.	TRBJ2-2	CASSLAARNRGGELFF	TGTGCCAGCAGCTTAGCGGCCCGGAACAGAGGCGGGGAGCTGTTTTTT
medium-sized	TRBV10-3	TRBD1	TRBJ2-2	CAISATFGTGGGELFF	TGTGCCATCAGTGCTACCTTCGGGACAGGCGGCGGGGAGCTGTTTTTT
medium-sized	TRBV6-5	.	TRBJ1-5	CASSYFVGSNQPQHF	TGTGCCAGCAGTTACTTCGTAGGGTCGAATCAGCCCCAGCATTTT
medium-sized	TRBV4-3	.	TRBJ2-1	CASSHLGARGNEQFF	TGCGCCAGCAGCCATTTAGGGGCCCGCGGCAATGAGCAGTTCTTC
many	TRBV20-1	.	TRBJ2-5	CSASRQINIRQETQYF	TGCAGTGCTAGTCGGCAGATTAATATCCGTCAAGAGACCCAGTACTTC
medium-sized	TRBV2	.	TRBJ2-2	CASRKPPLNTGELFF	TGTGCCAGCAGGAAACCACCACTGAACACCGGGGAGCTGTTTTTT
many	TRBV12-3/TRBV12-4	.	TRBJ2-6	CASRSLTSGANVLTF	TGTGCCAGCAGAAGTCTGACATCTGGGGCCAACGTCCTGACTTTC